This T cell receptor beta chain appears in the sequencing data of a study of T cell repertoires in cytomegalovirus infection. Background on the study: The public TCR beta signatures pointed to both CMV infection and matching HLA type. General study findings and limits: CMV-specific TCR beta clonotypes restricted by HLA-C were the ones dominating the ex vivo response.

CDR3 length equals 12 residues. Deletions cut 7 bases from V and 6 bases from J, with 15 bases between. The germline V gene encodes CDR1 SQVTM and CDR2 ANQGSEA. This clonotype was found a few times. The target antigen is unknown. A single record per CDR3 protein comes from TCRdb applying MiXCR to the reads. In the table there are under 250,000 distinct CDR3 sequences, roughly 12% of which are singletons. V usage is TRBV29-1 and J usage is TRBJ1-1; D remains ambiguous. The specimen was PBMCs. This receptor was taken from a human donor in good health (CMV status not recorded). Some clones in this sample may be carry-over from other donors' samples. This chain's CDR3 is CSASTNRAEAFF. CDR3 DNA sequence: TGCAGCGCCTCGACCAATAGGGCTGAAGCTTTCTTT.